This entry concerns a single T cell receptor beta chain. This clonotype has ten or more counts. This clone's antigen is unknown. No much larger clone exists at a distance of one base, and base qualities are not known. Libraries of naive CD8 T cells were generated from roughly 20,000 to 1,000,000 sorted cells, with 10%, 30% or 50% of the purified RNA used. On a BD FACSAria II, naive CD8 T cells were FACS-sorted as CD8+CD4-CCR7+CD45RA+ and collected into RLT Plus buffer. To test detection sensitivity, Jurkat RNA equivalent to approximately ten TCR copies was spiked into samples of about 19,000-1,000,000 naive CD8 T cells. Enrichment of CD8 T cells was performed with RosetteSep CD8+ T Cell Enrichment Cocktail and Ficoll-Paque, after which ACK red cell lysis was carried out. The germline V gene (reference sequence) yields LNHDA for CDR1 and SQIVND for CDR2. Including the terminal cysteine and phenylalanine, the CDR3 comprises 17 residues. Only CDR3 DNA is held: 51 bases, read in frame from base 1. V is reduced by 0 bases and J by 0 bases, leaving a spacing of 12 bases between them.

This entry comes from a study of molecular identifiers for immune sequencing clone quantification (dated by TCRdb to the late 2010s). As for the study more broadly: For a replicate experiment, the RNA from either around 20,000 or 100,000 naive CD8 T cells was divided into five aliquots, and four of those aliquots went on to sequencing. This methods study used CD8 T cells to benchmark TCR RNA copy counting and molecular-identifier clustering-based TCR repertoire sequencing (MIDCIRS). What the work shows at the level of the full study, not this receptor alone: Modeling indicated about 3 TCR RNA copies recovered per cell, compared with roughly 10 by digital PCR, which implies a capture efficiency of around 29%. When barcode sub-clustering was omitted, TCR diversity was inflated by chimeric consensus sequences, with chimeras reaching as high as 47%. In CMV-specific effector cells, over 99% of molecules were held by clones above 20 RNA copies, whereas under 1% of molecules were held by such clones in naive cells. The naive libraries included spiked-in Jurkat TCR RNA (about nine copies' worth), and this RNA is not part of the donor repertoire. Highly expanded clone sizes could be underestimated because identical TCR molecules may share a barcode. Even against a background of around 950,000 naive CD8 T cells, spiked-in Jurkat TCR RNA amounting to a single cell's worth was reported to be detectable.

Library method: PCR. Sequencing relied on an Illumina HiSeq 4000. Bulk TCR libraries were prepared as previously described, using TCR primers listed in Table S5. The Qiagen AllPrep DNA/RNA kit was used to purify total RNA. Before analysis, reads from multiple sequencing runs of the same library were pooled. The authors processed their data as follows. Reads were retained only if their TCR constant sequence matched exactly, and those retained reads were trimmed to 150 nt and grouped according to their 12-nt molecular barcodes. Reads in each barcode group were sub-clustered using a 15% Levenshtein threshold, and a quality-weighted consensus sequence was built for each RNA molecule. Non-functional sequences were excluded, and lower-count sequences lying one edit away from another sequence were also excluded. Based on a fit of two negative binomial distributions, barcode sub-clusters having less than 20% of the maximum read count were discarded. TCRdb's own reprocessing of the public reads used fastp at Q25 and MiXCR and kept productive beta chains. All rows with the same CDR3 protein become a single entry with the most common DNA and genes. These V and J calls rely on TCRdb rather than the paper's analysis. A total of about 640,000 distinct CDR3 sequences appear in this sample, roughly 21% of them only once. The ten top clones hold roughly 0.85% of the sample.

The chain joins TRBV19 to TRBJ2-1, with TRBD2 tentatively as D gene (5 bases match). The sequence came from a human donor in good health. Some libraries in this study had Jurkat cell RNA spiked in. The sequencing input was naive CD8+ T cells from blood, with Jurkat cell RNA spiked in. The sample's cell subset or site, from its label and the paper: FACS-sorted CD8+CD4-CCR7+CD45RA+ naive T cells. The CDR3 in this case is CASSIEGGLHSYNEQFF. DNA sequence: TGTGCCAGTAGTATAGAAGGCGGGCTCCACTCCTACAATGAGCAGTTCTTC.